This passage covers 32 T cell receptor beta chains from one sample sequenced in a study of shared clonotypes between healthy human individuals (TCRdb year 2020). Preparation of the library involved the immunoSEQ multiplex PCR assay. TCRdb limited this immuneACCESS table to in-frame rearrangements with V and J called. A share of clones is missing; checked studies link under half to unresolved V genes, and the rest is unexplained. Here the sample has about 560,000 clones; 70% to 80% occur a single time. The top ten clones comprise about 11% of the sample. The sequenced material came from PBMCs. These receptors all stem from a woman between 40 and 55 years old in good health. Some clones in this sample may be carry-over from other donors' samples.

V usage is TRBV2 and J usage is TRBJ2-5; tentatively, D is TRBD2 (5 bases). The V end was cut by 6 bases, the J end by 5 bases, with 10 bases between. CDR1 and CDR2 (germline): SNHLY, FYNNEI. The CDR3 is 12 residues long. The CDR3, as DNA: TGTGCCAGCAGAAGACCGGGGGAGACCCAGTACTTC. Translated: CASRRPGETQYF.

The chain carries TRBV10-3 and TRBJ2-4; D gene unclear. Trimming stripped 0 bases from V and 8 bases from J, with 11 bases between. The CDR3 runs to 14 residues. CDR1 and CDR2 (germline): ENHRY, SYGVKD. CDR3 sequence reads: CAISESIISHIQYF. The CDR3 DNA follows: TGTGCCATCAGTGAGTCGATCATAAGCCACATTCAGTACTTC.

The chain employs TRBV4-1 and TRBJ2-3, with D uncertain. V shed 0 bases and J shed 11 bases, with 12 bases lying between them. CDR1 and CDR2 from the germline V gene are MGHRA and YSYEKL. The length of the CDR3 is 13 residues. CDR3 DNA sequence: TGCGCCAGCAGCCAAGACGGCCTTTGGGAGCAGTATTTT. It encodes CASSQDGLWEQYF.

The genes are TRBV6-5 and TRBJ1-2; 8 bases fit TRBD1. The germline gives CDR1 MNHEY, CDR2 SVGAGI. Trimming at V came to 6 bases and at J to 8 bases, leaving 8 bases not matched to a gene. The CDR3 covers 13 residues. The CDR3 DNA reads TGTGCCAGCAGCCCCGGACAGGGCGGGGGCTACACCTTC. Amino acid sequence: CASSPGQGGGYTF.

This sequence joins TRBV29-1 and TRBJ2-3, with D tentatively TRBD1 (8 bases). The CDR3 runs to 15 residues. Germline V gives CDR1 SQVTM, CDR2 ANQGSEA. V was trimmed by 4 bases and J by 6 bases, leaving 20 bases between them. The CDR3 spells CSVAGQGGSGDTQYF. The CDR3 DNA sequence: TGCAGCGTTGCCGGACAGGGCGGGAGTGGTGATACGCAGTATTTT.

This rearrangement joins TRBV5-4 to TRBJ2-7; 8 bases agree with TRBD1. The J segment lost 2 bases and the V segment lost 0 bases, leaving 10 bases of the junction unmatched. The germline V gene has CDR1 SGHNT and CDR2 YYREEE (reference sequence). The CDR3 sequence is 17 residues long. The CDR3 DNA follows: TGTGCCAGCAGCTTGGGCGACAGGGGCGATTTAGCCTACGAGCAGTACTTC. Protein sequence: CASSLGDRGDLAYEQYF.

This clone occurred many times. The J gene is TRBJ2-1, the V gene TRBV5-4, with D possibly being TRBD2 (5 bases). Germline lookup yields CDR1 SGHNT and CDR2 YYREEE (reference sequence). The ends were cut back, 0 bases at V and 4 bases at J, with 11 bases in the middle. CDR3 length: 15 amino acids. Here the CDR3 DNA reads TGTGCCAGCAGCTTGGTAGGGAGTCGGTACAATGAGCAGTTCTTC. Translation: CASSLVGSRYNEQFF.

This clone was seen only a few times. The chain couples TRBV10-2 to TRBJ2-5; 10 bases agree with TRBD2. The CDR3 extends over 19 amino acids. V was pared by 3 bases and J by 0 bases, with 13 bases of the junction left unmatched. Germline CDR1 is WSHSY and CDR2 is SAAADI. The CDR3 DNA reads TGCGCCAGCAGTGACTCTGGGATAGCGGGACTAGCGTACCAAGAGACCCAGTACTTC. The encoded protein is CASSDSGIAGLAYQETQYF.

This clone was counted a single time. V gene TRBV6-1 combines with J gene TRBJ2-5; D gene ambiguous. The V and J ends lost 5 bases and 0 bases respectively, with 10 bases between them. The germline CDR1 and CDR2 sequences are MNHNS and SASEGT. The CDR3 contains 14 residues. DNA for the CDR3: TGTGCCAGCAGTCACGGACCGAACCAAGAGACCCAGTACTTC. It translates to CASSHGPNQETQYF.

In regard to this clone: One junction end does not reproduce the germline sequence, and a read error may be involved. The V call is TRBV7-7, the J call TRBJ2-5; TRBD2 matches 11 bases. CDR1 is SSHAT and CDR2 is FNYEAQ in the germline V gene (reference sequence). This CDR3 region has 15 residues. The CDR3 DNA sequence: TGTGCTAGCAGCTTAGTCCCTAGCGGGAGGGAGACCCAGTACTTC. Translated: CASSLVPSGRETQYF.

Note on this clone: The sample carries other DNA sequences with the same CDR3. The genes are TRBV19 and TRBJ1-1; D gene ambiguous. CDR1 LNHDA and CDR2 SQIVND come from the germline V gene (reference sequence). V lost 9 bases and J lost 0, with 11 bases in between. There are 13 residues in the CDR3. CDR3 protein: CASSPQMNTEAFF. CDR3 bases: TGTGCCAGCTCACCACAGATGAACACTGAAGCTTTCTTT.

This chain connects TRBV5-6 to TRBJ2-5; weak D call: TRBD1 (5 bases). V dropped 0 bases and J dropped 4 bases, with 7 bases sitting between them. The CDR3 runs 13 residues. CDR1 is SGHDT, CDR2 YYEEEE, per germline. The CDR3 here is CASSLDRRETQYF. The CDR3, as DNA: TGTGCCAGCAGCTTGGACAGGAGAGAGACCCAGTACTTC.

V usage is TRBV29-1 and J usage is TRBJ2-7, with TRBD1 as a possible D gene (5 bases). The CDR3 consists of 12 residues. V was trimmed by 4 bases and J by 6 bases, leaving 13 bases between them. Germline V gene data show CDR1 as SQVTM and CDR2 as ANQGSEA. This CDR3 is CSVASGSREQYF. CDR3 sequence (DNA): TGCAGCGTTGCCTCAGGGTCCCGCGAGCAGTACTTC.

Concerning this clone itself: This probably arose from a read error, given a far larger clone one base away. The chain has TRBV6-1 and TRBJ2-7; 8 bases are a match to TRBD1. The CDR3 consists of 15 residues. The junction had 4 bases not matched to a gene; V was cut back by 1 base and J by 2 bases. Germline CDR1 and CDR2: MNHNS and SASEGT. The CDR3 DNA is TGTGCCAGCAGTGAAGGGGCAGGGGGCCCCTACGAGCAGTACTTC. Protein sequence: CASSEGAGGPYEQYF.

The rearrangement uses TRBV10-3 and TRBJ2-7; a weak D match, TRBD2 (6 bases). Germline V gives CDR1 ENHRY, CDR2 SYGVKD. V was shortened by 6 bases and J by 5 bases, with 14 bases between the two germline ends. The CDR3 sequence is 13 residues long. CDR3 sequence (DNA): TGTGCCATCAGCAGGACTAACGGAAACGAGCAGTACTTC. Protein sequence: CAISRTNGNEQYF.

V is TRBV30 and J is TRBJ1-2, with D hard to call. Germline values: CDR1 GTSNPN, CDR2 SVGIG (reference sequence). The CDR3 is made up of 13 amino acids. V was pared by 3 bases and J by 4 bases, with 12 bases between. CDR3 in amino acids: CAWSPGRLYGYTF. CDR3 in DNA: TGTGCCTGGAGCCCGGGAAGACTCTATGGCTACACCTTC.

A remark on this clone: A far larger clone differs by one base, so this is likely a read error. In DNA, the CDR3 is TGCGCCAGCAGCTTTTACAGGGCCACTGAAACTTTCTTT. The encoded protein is CASSFYRATETFF. This chain links TRBV5-1 with TRBJ1-1, with TRBD1 as a possible D gene (6 bases). CDR3 size: 13 residues. Per the germline V gene, CDR1 is SGHRS and CDR2 is YFSETQ.

The V call is TRBV7-2, the J call TRBJ2-7; the D gene is possibly TRBD2 (6 bases). The CDR3 covers 14 residues. Trimming took 5 bases from V and 3 from J, leaving 14 bases between them. The germline V gene encodes CDR1 SGHTA and CDR2 FQGNSA. The CDR3 DNA reads TGTGCCAGCAGCCTGGGACTCAAAATCTACGAGCAGTACTTC. This translates into CASSLGLKIYEQYF.

A remark on this clone: This CDR3 is also generated by other DNA sequences in the sample. The V gene is TRBV7-2, the J gene TRBJ2-3, with D possibly being TRBD1 or TRBD2 (5 bases each). Trimming shortened V by 5 bases and J by 2 bases, and 11 bases separated the two germline ends. The CDR3 has 14 amino acids. In germline, CDR1 is SGHTA, CDR2 FQGNSA. The CDR3 loop reads CASSRDQSTDTQYF. In nucleotides, the CDR3 is TGTGCCAGCAGCCGGGACCAATCCACAGATACGCAGTATTTT. The whole variable domain, filled in from reference TRBV7-2 and TRBJ2-3, reads GAGVSQSPSNKVTEKGKDVELRCDPISGHTALYWYRQSLGQGLEFLIYFQGNSAPDKSGLPSDRFSAERTGGSVSTLTIQRTQQEDSAVYLCASSRDQSTDTQYFGPGTRLTVL.

The chain employs TRBV18 and TRBJ2-2; 7 nucleotides align to TRBD1. The CDR3 is 15 residues long. V lost 1 base and J lost 6; bases outside the gene matches: 5. CDR1 and CDR2 (germline): KGHSH, LQKENI. The CDR3 protein is CASSPLKGAAGELFF. Here the CDR3 DNA reads TGTGCCAGCTCACCACTGAAGGGGGCGGCCGGGGAGCTGTTTTTT. The full variable domain, its missing parts supplied by reference TRBV18 and TRBJ2-2, is NAGVMQNPRHLVRRRGQEARLRCSPMKGHSHVYWYRQLPEEGLKFMVYLQKENIIDESGMPKERFSAEFPKEGPSILRIQQVVRGDSAAYFCASSPLKGAAGELFFGEGSRLTVL.

The V call is TRBV5-1, the J call TRBJ2-1, with 7 bases that match TRBD2. The length of the CDR3 is 15 residues. Germline values: CDR1 SGHRS, CDR2 YFSETQ. With V trimmed by 3 bases and J by 0 bases, 3 bases remained unmatched. CDR3 sequence reads: CASSSSGTSYNEQFF. The CDR3, as DNA: TGCGCCAGCAGCTCTAGCGGTACCTCCTACAATGAGCAGTTCTTC.

This clone showed up just a few times. V and J are TRBV7-9 and TRBJ1-1; D not resolved. The CDR3 totals 13 residues. The germline V gene has CDR1 SEHNR and CDR2 FQNEAQ (reference sequence). V lost 2 bases, J lost 1 base, and 5 bases lay in between. The CDR3 DNA reads TGTGCCAGCAGCTTATCCAGGAACACTGAAGCTTTCTTT. It codes for CASSLSRNTEAFF.

The CDR3 region has the DNA TGTGCCAGCTCACCAGGTGGGACAGGGAGAGCTGGGGCCAACGTCCTGACTTTC. As protein: CASSPGGTGRAGANVLTF. The genes are TRBV18 and TRBJ2-6, with 9 bases fitting TRBD1. The CDR3 sequence is 18 residues long. Germline V lookup: CDR1 KGHSH, CDR2 LQKENI. J was trimmed by 2 bases and V by 2 bases; bases with no gene match: 7. Complete variable domain (other parts from reference TRBV18 and TRBJ2-6): NAGVMQNPRHLVRRRGQEARLRCSPMKGHSHVYWYRQLPEEGLKFMVYLQKENIIDESGMPKERFSAEFPKEGPSILRIQQVVRGDSAAYFCASSPGGTGRAGANVLTFGAGSRLTVL.

The rearrangement joins TRBV9 to TRBJ2-2; no firm D call. With 1 base removed from V and 3 bases from J, the gap between germline ends came to 10 bases. The CDR3 consists of 15 residues. The germline V gene has CDR1 SGDLS and CDR2 YYNGEE. CDR3 amino acids: CASSVTRMDTGELFF. The CDR3 coding sequence is TGTGCCAGCAGCGTAACGAGGATGGACACCGGGGAGCTGTTTTTT.

The chain recombines TRBV6-1 with TRBJ1-5, with D possibly being TRBD1 (5 bases). Per germline, CDR1 MNHNS and CDR2 SASEGT. This CDR3 comprises 16 residues. V lost 1 base and J lost 6, with 16 bases in between. CDR3 sequence: CASSEGVIQGSQPQHF. In nucleotides, the CDR3 is TGTGCCAGCAGTGAAGGAGTGATCCAGGGAAGTCAGCCCCAGCATTTT.

This rearrangement joins TRBV27 to TRBJ2-3; the match to TRBD2 covers 8 bases. Germline CDR1 reads MNHEY; CDR2 reads SMNVEV (reference sequence). The CDR3 covers 16 residues. The trim removed 4 bases at V and 0 bases at J, leaving 6 bases unmatched. DNA for the CDR3: TGTGCCAGCAGTTCACGACTAGCGTTTAGCACAGATACGCAGTATTTT. It translates to CASSSRLAFSTDTQYF.

J is TRBJ2-1 and V is TRBV11-2, with D hard to call. Germline V lookup: CDR1 SGHAT, CDR2 FQNNGV. Trimming took 4 bases from V and 12 from J, leaving 10 bases between them. This CDR3 comprises 11 residues. Written as DNA, the CDR3 is TGTGCCAGCAGCTCAGGAAGAGCGCAGTTCTTC. Translated: CASSSGRAQFF.

Concerning this clone: Germline is not matched at one junction end, which may reflect a read error. Other DNA variants within this sample encode the same CDR3. V is TRBV15 and J is TRBJ1-3, with D unclear. Germline V gene data show CDR1 as LNHNV and CDR2 as YYDKDF (reference sequence). This CDR3 is built from 15 residues. CDR3 protein: CATSREAGYGNTIYF. In DNA form, the CDR3 reads TGTGCTACCAGCAGAGAAGCAGGTTATGGAAATACCATATATTTT. Complete variable domain (other parts from reference TRBV15 and TRBJ1-3): DAMVIQNPRYQVTQFGKPVTLSCSQTLNHNVMYWYQQKSSQAPKLLFHYYDKDFNNEADTPDNFQSRRPNTSFCFLDIRSPGLGDTAMYLCATSREAGYGNTIYFGEGSWLTVV.

The genes are TRBV7-2 and TRBJ2-3, with D perhaps matching TRBD1 (6 bases). The CDR3 loop spans 15 amino acids. From germline, CDR1 is SGHTA and CDR2 FQGNSA. V was shortened by 3 bases and J by 5 bases, with 15 bases between the two germline ends. The CDR3 loop is CASSFSWGPEDTQYF. The CDR3 DNA follows: TGTGCCAGCAGCTTTTCCTGGGGGCCTGAAGATACGCAGTATTTT. Looking up the rest from reference TRBV7-2 and TRBJ2-3 gives the full variable domain: GAGVSQSPSNKVTEKGKDVELRCDPISGHTALYWYRQSLGQGLEFLIYFQGNSAPDKSGLPSDRFSAERTGGSVSTLTIQRTQQEDSAVYLCASSFSWGPEDTQYFGPGTRLTVL.

Only a few counts were recorded for this clone. This sequence joins TRBV7-9 and TRBJ2-2; TRBD2 might be the D (5 bases). V dropped 0 bases and J dropped 6 bases, with 17 bases sitting between them. The CDR3 spans 17 residues. Germline assignment: CDR1 SEHNR and CDR2 FQNEAQ (reference sequence). The CDR3, as DNA: TGTGCCAGCAGCTTAGCGCGGCTAGCATCAATGCCCGGGGAGCTGTTTTTT. Translation gives CASSLARLASMPGELFF. The full variable domain, its missing parts supplied by reference TRBV7-9 and TRBJ2-2, is DTGVSQNPRHKITKRGQNVTFRCDPISEHNRLYWYRQTLGQGPEFLTYFQNEAQLEKSRLLSDRFSAERPKGSFSTLEIQRTEQGDSAMYLCASSLARLASMPGELFFGEGSRLTVL.

V and J are TRBV27 and TRBJ2-7; 8 nucleotides line up with TRBD1. Germline loops: CDR1 MNHEY, CDR2 SMNVEV (reference sequence). With 8 bases clipped from V and 5 bases from J, the junction kept 8 bases outside the gene matches. This CDR3 is 13 amino acids long. The CDR3, as DNA: TGTGCCAGCGGTAGGCAGGGGGCCCACGAGCAGTACTTC. It encodes CASGRQGAHEQYF.

The chain links TRBV14 to TRBJ1-2, with D possibly being TRBD1 (6 bases). V lost 0 bases, J lost 4 bases, and 15 bases lay in between. Germline V lookup: CDR1 SGHDN, CDR2 FVKESK. The CDR3 is 16 amino acids. CDR3 DNA sequence: TGTGCCAGCAGCCAAGATGTCGGGGGCTGGGGCTATGGCTACACCTTC. Protein: CASSQDVGGWGYGYTF.